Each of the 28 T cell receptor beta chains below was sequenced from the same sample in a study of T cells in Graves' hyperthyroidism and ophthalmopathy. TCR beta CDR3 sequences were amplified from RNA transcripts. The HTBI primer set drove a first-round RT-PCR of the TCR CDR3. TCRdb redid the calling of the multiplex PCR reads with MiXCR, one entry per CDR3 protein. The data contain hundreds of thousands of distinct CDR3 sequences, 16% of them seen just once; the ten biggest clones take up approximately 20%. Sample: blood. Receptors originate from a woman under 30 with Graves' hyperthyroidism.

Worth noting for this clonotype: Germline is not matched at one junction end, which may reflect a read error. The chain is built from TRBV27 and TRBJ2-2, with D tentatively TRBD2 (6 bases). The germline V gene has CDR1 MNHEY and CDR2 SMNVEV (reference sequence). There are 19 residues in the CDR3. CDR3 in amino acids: CASSKREARWFANTGELVF. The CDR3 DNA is TGTGCCAGCAGCAAAAGGGAGGCCAGGTGGTTCGCGAACACCGGGGAGCTGGTTTTT.

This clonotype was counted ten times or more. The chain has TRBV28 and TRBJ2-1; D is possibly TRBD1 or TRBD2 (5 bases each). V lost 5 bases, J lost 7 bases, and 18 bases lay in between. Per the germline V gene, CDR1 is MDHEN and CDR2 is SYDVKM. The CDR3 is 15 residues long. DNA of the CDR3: TGTGCCAGCAGTCGACCAGCAGGGAGCCTTAATGAGCAGTTCTTC. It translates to CASSRPAGSLNEQFF.

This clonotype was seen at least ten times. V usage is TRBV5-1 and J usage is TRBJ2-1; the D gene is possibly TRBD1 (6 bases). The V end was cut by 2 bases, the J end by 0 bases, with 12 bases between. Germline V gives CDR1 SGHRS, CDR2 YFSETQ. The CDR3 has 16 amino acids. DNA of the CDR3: TGCGCCAGCAGCTTTGGGGGACACAACTCCTACAATGAGCAGTTCTTC. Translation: CASSFGGHNSYNEQFF.

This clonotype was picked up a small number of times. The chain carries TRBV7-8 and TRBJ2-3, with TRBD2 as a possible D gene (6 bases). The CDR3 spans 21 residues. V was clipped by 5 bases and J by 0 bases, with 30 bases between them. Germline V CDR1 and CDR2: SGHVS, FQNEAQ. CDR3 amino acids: CASSPGRRGPAGWTSTDTQYF. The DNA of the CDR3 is TGTGCCAGCAGCCCCGGTAGGAGGGGCCCCGCGGGCTGGACTAGCACAGATACGCAGTATTTT.

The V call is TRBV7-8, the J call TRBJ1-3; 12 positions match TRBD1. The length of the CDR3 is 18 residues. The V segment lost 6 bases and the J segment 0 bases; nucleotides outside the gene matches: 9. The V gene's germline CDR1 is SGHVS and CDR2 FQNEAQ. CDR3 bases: TGTGCCAGCAGGACCGGGACAGGGGGCGAGTACTCTGGAAACACCATATATTTT. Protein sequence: CASRTGTGGEYSGNTIYF.

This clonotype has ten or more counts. The CDR3 bases are TGTGCCAGCAGTGGGAGTTCGGGACAGGTTTACAATGAGCAGTTCTTC. It yields the protein CASSGSSGQVYNEQFF. This rearrangement joins TRBV2 to TRBJ2-1; 8 bases map to TRBD1. V was pared by 4 bases and J by 4 bases, with 9 bases of the junction left unmatched. This CDR3 region has 16 residues. CDR1 and CDR2 (germline): SNHLY, FYNNEI.

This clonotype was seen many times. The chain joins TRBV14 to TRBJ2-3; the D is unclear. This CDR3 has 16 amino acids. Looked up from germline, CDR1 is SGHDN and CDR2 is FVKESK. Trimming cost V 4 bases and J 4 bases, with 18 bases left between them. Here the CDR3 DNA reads TGTGCCAGCAGCCCCCCGGGTCCCCCACGCGCAGATACGCAGTATTTT. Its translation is CASSPPGPPRADTQYF.

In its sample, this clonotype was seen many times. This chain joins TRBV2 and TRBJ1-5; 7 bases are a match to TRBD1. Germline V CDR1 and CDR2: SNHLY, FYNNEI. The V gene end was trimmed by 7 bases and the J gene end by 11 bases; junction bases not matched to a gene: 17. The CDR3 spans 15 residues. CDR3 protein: CASKKGTDGRGAQHF. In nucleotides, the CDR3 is TGTGCCAGCAAGAAGGGGACAGATGGGCGAGGGGCCCAGCATTTT.

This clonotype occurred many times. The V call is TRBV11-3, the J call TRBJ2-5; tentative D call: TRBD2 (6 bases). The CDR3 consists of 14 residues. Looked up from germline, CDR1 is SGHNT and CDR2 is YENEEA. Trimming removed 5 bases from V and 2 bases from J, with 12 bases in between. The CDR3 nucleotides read TGTGCCAGCAGCCAGTGGACTACACAAGAGACCCAGTACTTC. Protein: CASSQWTTQETQYF.

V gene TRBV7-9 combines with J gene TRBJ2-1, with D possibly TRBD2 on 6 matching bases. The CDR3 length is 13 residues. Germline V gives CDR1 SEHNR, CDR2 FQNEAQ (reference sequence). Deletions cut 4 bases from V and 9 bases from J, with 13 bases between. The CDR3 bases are TGTGCCAGCAGCTCCGGACTAAGACCTGAGCAGTTCTTC. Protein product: CASSSGLRPEQFF.

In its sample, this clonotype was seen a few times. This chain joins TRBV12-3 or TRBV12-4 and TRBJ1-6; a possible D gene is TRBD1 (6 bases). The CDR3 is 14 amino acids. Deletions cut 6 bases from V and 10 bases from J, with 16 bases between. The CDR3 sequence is CASSLTGFRSPLHF. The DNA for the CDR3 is TGTGCCAGCAGCTTAACAGGGTTTAGATCACCCCTCCACTTT.

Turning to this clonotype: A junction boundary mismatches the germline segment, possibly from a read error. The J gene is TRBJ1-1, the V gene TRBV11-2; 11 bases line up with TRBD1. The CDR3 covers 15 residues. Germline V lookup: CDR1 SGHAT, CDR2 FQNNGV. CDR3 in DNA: TGTGCCAGCAGCTTACGGGACAGGGGGAACACTGAAGCTTCCTTT. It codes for CASSLRDRGNTEASF.

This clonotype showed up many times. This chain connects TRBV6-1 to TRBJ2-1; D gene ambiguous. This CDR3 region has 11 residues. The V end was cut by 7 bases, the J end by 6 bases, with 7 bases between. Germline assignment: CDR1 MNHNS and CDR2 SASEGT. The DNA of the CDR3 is TGTGCCAGCACAAGGACCAATGAGCAGTTCTTC. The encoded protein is CASTRTNEQFF.

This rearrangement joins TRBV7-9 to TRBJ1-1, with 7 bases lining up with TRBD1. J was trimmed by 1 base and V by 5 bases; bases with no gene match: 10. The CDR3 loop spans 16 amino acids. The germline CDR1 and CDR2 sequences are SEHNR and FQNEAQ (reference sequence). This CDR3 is CASSPREGAGNTEAFF. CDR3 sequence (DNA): TGTGCCAGCAGCCCTCGAGAGGGGGCTGGGAACACTGAAGCTTTCTTT.

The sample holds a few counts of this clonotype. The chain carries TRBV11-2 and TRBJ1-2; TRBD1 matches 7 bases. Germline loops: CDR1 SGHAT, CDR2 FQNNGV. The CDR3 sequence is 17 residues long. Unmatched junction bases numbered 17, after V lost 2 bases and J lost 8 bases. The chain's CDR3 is CASSLHWREGGRGGYTF. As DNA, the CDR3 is TGTGCCAGCAGCTTACACTGGCGTGAAGGGGGCCGAGGGGGCTACACCTTC.

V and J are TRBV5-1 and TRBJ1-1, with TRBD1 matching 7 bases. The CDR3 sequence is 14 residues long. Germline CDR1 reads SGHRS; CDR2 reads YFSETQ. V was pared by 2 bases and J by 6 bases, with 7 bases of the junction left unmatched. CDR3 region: CASSLRGPQSEAFF. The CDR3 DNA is TGCGCCAGCAGCTTAAGGGGGCCTCAGTCTGAAGCTTTCTTT.

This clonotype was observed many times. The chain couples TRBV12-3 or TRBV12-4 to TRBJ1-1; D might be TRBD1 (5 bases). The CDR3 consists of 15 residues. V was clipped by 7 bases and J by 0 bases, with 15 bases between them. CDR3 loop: CASTPEEGLNTEAFF. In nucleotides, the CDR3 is TGTGCCAGCACCCCCGAGGAGGGGCTGAACACTGAAGCTTTCTTT.

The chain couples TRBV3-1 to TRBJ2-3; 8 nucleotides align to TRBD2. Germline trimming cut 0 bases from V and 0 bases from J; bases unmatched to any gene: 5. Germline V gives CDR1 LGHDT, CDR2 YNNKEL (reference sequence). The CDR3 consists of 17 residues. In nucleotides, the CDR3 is TGTGCCAGCAGCCAAGACTGGGCTAGCGGGAGCACAGATACGCAGTATTTT. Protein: CASSQDWASGSTDTQYF.

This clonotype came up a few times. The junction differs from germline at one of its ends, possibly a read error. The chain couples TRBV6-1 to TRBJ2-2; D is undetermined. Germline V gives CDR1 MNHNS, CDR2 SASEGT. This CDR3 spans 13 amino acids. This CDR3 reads CAGRPVNTGELFF. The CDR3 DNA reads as TGTGCCGGCAGGCCAGTGAACACCGGGGAGCTGTTTTTT.

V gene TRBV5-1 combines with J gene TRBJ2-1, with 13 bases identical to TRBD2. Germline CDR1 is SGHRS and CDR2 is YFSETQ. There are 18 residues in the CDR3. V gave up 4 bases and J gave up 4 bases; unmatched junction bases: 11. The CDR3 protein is CASSTPLLAGGLYNEQFF. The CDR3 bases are TGCGCCAGCAGCACCCCACTACTAGCGGGGGGGCTATACAATGAGCAGTTCTTC.

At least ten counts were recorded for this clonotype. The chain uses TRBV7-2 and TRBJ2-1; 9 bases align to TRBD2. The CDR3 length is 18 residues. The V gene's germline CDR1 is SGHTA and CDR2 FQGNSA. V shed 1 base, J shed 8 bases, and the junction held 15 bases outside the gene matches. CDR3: CASSLEPLLSGSIDEQFF. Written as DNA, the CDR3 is TGTGCCAGCAGCTTAGAGCCCCTGCTTAGCGGGAGTATCGATGAGCAGTTCTTC.

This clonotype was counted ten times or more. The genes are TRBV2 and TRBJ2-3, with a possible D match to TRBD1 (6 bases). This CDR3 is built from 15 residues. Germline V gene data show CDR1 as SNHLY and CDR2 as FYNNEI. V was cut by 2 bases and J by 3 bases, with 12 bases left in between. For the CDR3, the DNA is TGTGCCAGCAGTGAAAGGGAGAGGGGGACAGATACGCAGTATTTT. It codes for CASSERERGTDTQYF.

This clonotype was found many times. The CDR3: CASSDRQGYEQYF. The DNA of the CDR3 is TGCGCCAGCAGTGATCGACAGGGCTACGAGCAGTACTTC. The V and J genes are TRBV10-1 and TRBJ2-7; TRBD1 matches at 7 bases. Germline assignment: CDR1 WNHNN and CDR2 SYGVQD (reference sequence). The CDR3 runs 13 residues. The junction had 2 bases not matched to a gene; V was cut back by 3 bases and J by 3 bases.

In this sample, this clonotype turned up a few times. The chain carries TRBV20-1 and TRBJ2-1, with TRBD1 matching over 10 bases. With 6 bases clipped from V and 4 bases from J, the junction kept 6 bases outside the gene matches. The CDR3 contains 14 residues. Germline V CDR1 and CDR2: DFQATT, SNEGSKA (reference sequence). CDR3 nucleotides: TGCAGTGCAAGAAGGGACAGGGGTTACAATGAGCAGTTCTTC. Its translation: CSARRDRGYNEQFF.

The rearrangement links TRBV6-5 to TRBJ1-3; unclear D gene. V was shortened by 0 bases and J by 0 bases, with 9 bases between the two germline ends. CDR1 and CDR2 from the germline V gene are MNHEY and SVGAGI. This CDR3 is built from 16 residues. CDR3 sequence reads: CASSYSRPSSGNTIYF. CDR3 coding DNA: TGTGCCAGCAGTTACTCTCGGCCGAGCTCTGGAAACACCATATATTTT.

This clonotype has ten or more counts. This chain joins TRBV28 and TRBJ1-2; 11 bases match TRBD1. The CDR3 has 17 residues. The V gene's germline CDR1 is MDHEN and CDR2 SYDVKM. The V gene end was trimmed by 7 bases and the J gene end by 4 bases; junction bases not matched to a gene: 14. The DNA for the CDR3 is TGTGCCAGCACCACCCACGGACAGGGGGCCTTGGGCTATGGCTACACCTTC. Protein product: CASTTHGQGALGYGYTF.

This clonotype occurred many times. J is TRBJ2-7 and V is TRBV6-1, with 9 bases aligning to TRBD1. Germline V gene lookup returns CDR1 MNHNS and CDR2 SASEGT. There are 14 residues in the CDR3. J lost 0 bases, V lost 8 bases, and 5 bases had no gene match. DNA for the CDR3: TGTGCCAGCCTCCGGACAGGGGACTCCTACGAGCAGTACTTC. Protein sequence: CASLRTGDSYEQYF.

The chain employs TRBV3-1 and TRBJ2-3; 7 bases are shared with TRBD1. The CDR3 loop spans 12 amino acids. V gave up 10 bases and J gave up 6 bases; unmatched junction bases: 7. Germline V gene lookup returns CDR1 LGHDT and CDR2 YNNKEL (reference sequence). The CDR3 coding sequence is TGTGCCACCAGAATCAGGGGGGATACGCAGTATTTT. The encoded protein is CATRIRGDTQYF.